This TCR beta chain was identified during a study of OX40 agonist ivuxolimab in advanced cancers. For the study at large: Patients were approximately 80% male with ages roughly 20 to 90, mean around 58. General observations from the study: Clonal expansion among partial responders at 0.1-3.0 mg/kg ranked near the lowest. Average numbers of expanded clones were greater in CD8+ T cells than in CD4+.

Points on this clone: Its antigen is as yet unknown.

This CDR3 is built from 14 residues. Germline V gene lookup returns CDR1 SEHNR and CDR2 FQNEAQ (reference sequence). V was clipped by 6 bases and J by 7 bases, with 18 bases between them. Libraries were prepared by immunoSEQ multiplex PCR; TCRdb keeps only in-frame clonotypes and omits some of them. The sample consists of about 58,000 clones, more than 70% of them appearing once. This sample comprised CD4+ or CD8+ T cells sorted from blood, obtained in a trial of the OX40 agonist ivuxolimab. This clonotype originated in an adult with an advanced solid tumor such as melanoma, head and neck, liver or kidney cancer. This sequence joins TRBV7-9 and TRBJ2-5; tentatively, D is TRBD1 or TRBD2 (5 bases each). The CDR3 region is CASRRDPLLGTQYF. CDR3 nucleotides: TGTGCCAGCAGGAGGGACCCTTTACTGGGGACCCAGTACTTC. Variable domain in full (rest from reference TRBV7-9 and TRBJ2-5): DTGVSQNPRHKITKRGQNVTFRCDPISEHNRLYWYRQTLGQGPEFLTYFQNEAQLEKSRLLSDRFSAERPKGSFSTLEIQRTEQGDSAMYLCASRRDPLLGTQYFGPGTRLLVL.